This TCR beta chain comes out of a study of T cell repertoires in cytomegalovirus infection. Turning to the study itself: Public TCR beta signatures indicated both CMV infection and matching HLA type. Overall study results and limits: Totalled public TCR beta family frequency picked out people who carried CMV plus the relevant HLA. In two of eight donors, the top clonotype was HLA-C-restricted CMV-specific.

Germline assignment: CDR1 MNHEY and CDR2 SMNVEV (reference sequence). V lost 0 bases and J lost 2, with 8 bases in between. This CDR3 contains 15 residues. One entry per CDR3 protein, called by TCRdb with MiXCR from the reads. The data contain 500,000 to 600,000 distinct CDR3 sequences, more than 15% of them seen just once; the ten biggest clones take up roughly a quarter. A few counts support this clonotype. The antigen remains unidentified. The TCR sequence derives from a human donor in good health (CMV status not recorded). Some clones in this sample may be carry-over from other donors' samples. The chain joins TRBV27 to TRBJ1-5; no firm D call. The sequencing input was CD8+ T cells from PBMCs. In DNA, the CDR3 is TGTGCCAGCAGTTTATCGTGGGGTGGCAATCAGCCCCAGCATTTT. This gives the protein CASSLSWGGNQPQHF.